These 30 T cell receptor beta chains came from one sample sequenced in a study of radiation and T cells in renal cell carcinoma. Generated by immunoSEQ multiplex PCR, the TCRdb table keeps only in-frame clones and is missing some. The sample holds around 180,000 clones; roughly 90% are singletons and the top ten take roughly 10%. The time point was: blood 4 weeks post-SBRT, at nephrectomy. Documented treatment: 15 Gy SBRT to primary tumor, nephrectomy 4 weeks later. The starting material was blood, obtained from a patient whose treatment included radiotherapy and nephrectomy. The receptor set was obtained from a woman between 50 and 59 years old with renal cell carcinoma.

The chain recombines TRBV6-5 with TRBJ2-7, with D possibly being TRBD1 (6 bases). Germline V lookup: CDR1 MNHEY, CDR2 SVGAGI. V was cut by 6 bases and J by 6 bases, with 12 bases left in between. The CDR3 is 12 residues long. The CDR3 spells CASRGGILEQYF. The CDR3 nucleotides read TGTGCCAGCAGAGGGGGTATCCTCGAGCAGTACTTC.

This clone came up a few times. The chain is built from TRBV7-2 and TRBJ1-6; D ambiguous. The CDR3 length is 12 residues. Germline assignment: CDR1 SGHTA and CDR2 FQGNSA. The germline V and J ends were trimmed by 3 bases and 9 bases, with 6 bases remaining between them. CDR3 in DNA: TGTGCCAGCAGCTTGGGTGCTTCACCCCTCCACTTT. This codes for CASSLGASPLHF.

The V and J genes are TRBV29-1 and TRBJ2-5, with unresolved D. There are 12 residues in the CDR3. CDR1 and CDR2 from the germline V gene are SQVTM and ANQGSEA. V lost 4 bases, J lost 1 base, and 7 bases lay in between. Here the CDR3 DNA reads TGCAGCGTTGTCGGCCCCCAAGAGACCCAGTACTTC. As protein: CSVVGPQETQYF.

The chain has TRBV4-3 and TRBJ1-1; no reliable D call. This CDR3 is 13 amino acids long. Germline values: CDR1 LGHNA, CDR2 YSLEER. The V gene lost 3 bases and the J gene lost 4 bases, with 9 bases spanning the gap. The CDR3 is CASSQWTGTEAFF. In DNA form, the CDR3 reads TGCGCCAGCAGCCAGTGGACGGGCACTGAAGCTTTCTTT.

V usage is TRBV2 and J usage is TRBJ2-7; 8 nucleotides match TRBD1. CDR3 length: 15 amino acids. The germline V gene encodes CDR1 SNHLY and CDR2 FYNNEI. The V segment lost 6 bases and the J segment 2 bases; nucleotides outside the gene matches: 9. The CDR3 DNA reads as TGTGCCAGCAGAGGCTTTACAGGGGGAACCTACGAGCAGTACTTC. The encoded protein is CASRGFTGGTYEQYF.

The V and J genes are TRBV6-6 and TRBJ1-2; 8 bases match TRBD1. CDR1 and CDR2 (germline): MNHNY, SVGAGI (reference sequence). The CDR3 is 16 residues long. Germline trimming cut 5 bases from V and 1 base from J; bases unmatched to any gene: 9. CDR3 region: CASSPLQGGNNYGYTF. The CDR3 bases are TGTGCCAGCAGTCCCCTACAGGGGGGGAATAACTATGGCTACACCTTC.

The chain couples TRBV9 to TRBJ1-6; 7 bases are shared with TRBD1. Germline V lookup: CDR1 SGDLS, CDR2 YYNGEE. The ends lost 4 bases at V and 10 bases at J; junction bases unmatched: 11. CDR3 length equals 15 residues. The CDR3 bases are TGTGCCAGCAGCCCCTTGAGGGACAGAGGATCACCCCTCCACTTT. Residues: CASSPLRDRGSPLHF.

This clone has just one count. The V call is TRBV5-1, the J call TRBJ1-1; 8 bases align to TRBD1. Germline CDR1 SGHRS, CDR2 YFSETQ. Trimming at V came to 4 bases and at J to 4 bases, leaving 12 bases not matched to a gene. The CDR3 has 16 amino acids. CDR3 in amino acids: CASSGGQGAAATEAFF. In nucleotides, the CDR3 is TGCGCCAGCAGCGGGGGTCAGGGGGCGGCGGCCACTGAAGCTTTCTTT.

The rearrangement uses TRBV29-1 and TRBJ1-2; 9 bases match TRBD1. The CDR3 covers 14 residues. V shed 5 bases, J shed 2 bases, and the junction held 6 bases outside the gene matches. Germline V gene lookup returns CDR1 SQVTM and CDR2 ANQGSEA. The CDR3 sequence: CSVRTGVQNYGYTF. The CDR3 bases are TGCAGCGTTCGGACAGGGGTTCAGAACTATGGCTACACCTTC.

CDR3 nucleotides: TGTGCCAGCGGATCACGGGGGTACTATGGCTACACCTTC. The encoded protein is CASGSRGYYGYTF. The chain employs TRBV13 and TRBJ1-2; D is possibly TRBD1 (5 bases). Germline CDR1 PRHDT, CDR2 FYEKMQ (reference sequence). This CDR3 region has 13 residues. V dropped 8 bases and J dropped 3 bases, with 13 bases sitting between them.

The V call is TRBV7-9, the J call TRBJ2-7, with D possibly TRBD1 on 6 matching bases. The CDR3 loop spans 13 amino acids. Germline V gene sequence: CDR1 SEHNR, CDR2 FQNEAQ (reference sequence). V lost 6 bases and J 1 base, leaving 10 bases between the germline ends. The CDR3 nucleotides are TGTGCCAGCAGTTACGGGACATCCTACGAGCAGTACTTC. This gives the protein CASSYGTSYEQYF.

This sequence joins TRBV7-6 and TRBJ1-6; 7 bases align to TRBD1. The CDR3 is made up of 16 amino acids. CDR1 is SGHVS and CDR2 is FNYEAQ in the germline V gene. With 5 bases clipped from V and 2 bases from J, the junction kept 6 bases outside the gene matches. The DNA for the CDR3 is TGTGCCAGCAGCCAATCGACAGGGCCCTATAATTCACCCCTCCACTTT. Translating it yields CASSQSTGPYNSPLHF. Using reference TRBV7-6 and TRBJ1-6 for the parts outside the CDR3, the full variable domain is GAGVSQSPRYKVTKRGQDVALRCDPISGHVSLYWYRQALGQGPEFLTYFNYEAQQDKSGLPNDRFSAERPEGSISTLTIQRTEQRDSAMYRCASSQSTGPYNSPLHFGNGTRLTVT.

The rearrangement joins TRBV2 to TRBJ2-5, with D possibly being TRBD2 (5 bases). CDR3 size: 13 residues. Germline loops: CDR1 SNHLY, CDR2 FYNNEI. V was shortened by 4 bases and J by 2 bases, with 8 bases between the two germline ends. CDR3 coding DNA: TGTGCCAGCAGTGTACGAGGGCAAGAGACCCAGTACTTC. Its translation is CASSVRGQETQYF.

The gene calls are TRBV4-2 and TRBJ1-4; D is undetermined. The CDR3 runs to 15 residues. Between the trimmed V and J ends, which lost 0 bases and 1 base, there was a span of 6 bases. Germline V gene sequence: CDR1 LGHNA, CDR2 YNFKEQ. Written as DNA, the CDR3 is TGTGCCAGCAGCCAAGATCAGCGAACTAATGAAAAACTGTTTTTT. The encoded protein is CASSQDQRTNEKLFF.

This clone was observed a few times. The chain is built from TRBV19 and TRBJ1-1; 8 nucleotides align to TRBD1. V gave up 5 bases and J gave up 0 bases; unmatched junction bases: 2. The CDR3 is 14 amino acids. Germline V gene sequence: CDR1 LNHDA, CDR2 SQIVND (reference sequence). The CDR3 DNA follows: TGTGCCAGTAGTCGACAGGGGTTGAACACTGAAGCTTTCTTT. Amino acids: CASSRQGLNTEAFF.

This clone was detected once. The chain links TRBV11-3 to TRBJ2-3, with D tentatively TRBD2 (6 bases). The CDR3 contains 15 residues. The germline CDR1 and CDR2 sequences are SGHNT and YENEEA. The V and J ends lost 1 base and 5 bases respectively, with 13 bases between them. The CDR3 sequence is CASSLGLTGGDTQYF. The CDR3 DNA reads TGTGCCAGCAGCTTAGGGTTGACCGGGGGAGATACGCAGTATTTT.

The rearrangement uses TRBV4-2 and TRBJ1-1, with 7 nucleotides matching TRBD1. Germline CDR1 reads LGHNA; CDR2 reads YNFKEQ. CDR3 length: 15 amino acids. Trimming removed 4 bases from V and 3 bases from J; junction bases left unmatched: 8. The CDR3 DNA reads TGTGCCAGCAGCCTTCGTGACAGGGCGTACACTGAAGCTTTCTTT. Translated, it gives CASSLRDRAYTEAFF.

DNA of the CDR3: TGTGCCAGCAGTCCGAGTCAGGGGACCTCAAAAGCTTTCTTT. This encodes CASSPSQGTSKAFF. The J gene is TRBJ1-1, the V gene TRBV6-4, with D tentatively TRBD1 (6 bases). The V end lost 5 bases, the J end lost 9 bases, and 19 bases lay between the germline ends. The CDR3 covers 14 residues. Germline lookup yields CDR1 MRHNA and CDR2 SNTAGT.

The chain carries TRBV6-1 and TRBJ1-3, with D perhaps matching TRBD1 (6 bases). CDR3 length equals 16 residues. Trimming removed 4 bases from V and 0 bases from J, with 13 bases in between. Germline V gives CDR1 MNHNS, CDR2 SASEGT. CDR3 coding DNA: TGTGCCAGCAGTGGTCGCGGGACACCCTCTGGAAACACCATATATTTT. Its translation: CASSGRGTPSGNTIYF.

The V and J genes are TRBV6-6 and TRBJ1-1, with 10 bases identical to TRBD1. Trimming cost V 0 bases and J 7 bases; bases outside gene matches: 2. The germline V gene has CDR1 MNHNY and CDR2 SVGAGI (reference sequence). The CDR3 sequence is 14 residues long. The CDR3 coding sequence is TGTGCCAGCAGTTACTCGAGGACAGGGGGTGAAGCTTTCTTT. Translating it yields CASSYSRTGGEAFF.

The V call is TRBV5-6, the J call TRBJ2-3; weak D call: TRBD2 (5 bases). V was cut by 4 bases and J by 2 bases, with 11 bases left in between. Germline lookup yields CDR1 SGHDT and CDR2 YYEEEE. The CDR3 runs to 14 residues. This chain's CDR3 is CASSPRGNTDTQYF. The CDR3 bases are TGTGCCAGCAGCCCCCGGGGTAACACAGATACGCAGTATTTT.

The chain recombines TRBV9 with TRBJ2-6; the match to TRBD1 covers 8 bases. Germline CDR1 reads SGDLS; CDR2 reads YYNGEE. This CDR3 comprises 16 residues. V was clipped by 4 bases and J by 2 bases; unmatched bases: 5. The DNA for the CDR3 is TGTGCCAGCAGCCCTCCACAGGGGGCTGGGGCCAACGTCCTGACTTTC. Protein sequence: CASSPPQGAGANVLTF.

The count of this clone is one. V usage is TRBV29-1 and J usage is TRBJ1-1; TRBD1 matches 7 bases. V gave up 4 bases and J gave up 5 bases; unmatched junction bases: 10. The CDR3 consists of 14 residues. Germline V gene sequence: CDR1 SQVTM, CDR2 ANQGSEA. DNA for the CDR3: TGCAGCGTTGTTCGACAGGGCGGGGGGACTGAAGCTTTCTTT. It translates to CSVVRQGGGTEAFF.

J is TRBJ2-1 and V is TRBV18, with 7 positions matching TRBD1. With 4 bases clipped from V and 4 bases from J, the junction kept 10 bases outside the gene matches. Looked up from germline, CDR1 is KGHSH and CDR2 is LQKENI. This CDR3 comprises 16 residues. Written as DNA, the CDR3 is TGTGCCAGCTCACGATCCGGGACAGAGACATACAATGAGCAGTTCTTC. Translation gives CASSRSGTETYNEQFF.

The rearrangement joins TRBV2 to TRBJ1-2; D gene uncertain. This CDR3 spans 13 amino acids. The V and J ends lost 4 bases and 8 bases respectively, with 14 bases between them. CDR1 SNHLY and CDR2 FYNNEI come from the germline V gene. CDR3 nucleotides: TGTGCCAGCAGTGCCGGACGCGAAGTGGGCTACACCTTC. Translated, it gives CASSAGREVGYTF.

The chain carries TRBV7-9 and TRBJ1-2; weak D call: TRBD1 (5 bases). Germline CDR1 SEHNR, CDR2 FQNEAQ (reference sequence). This CDR3 region has 14 residues. Trimming took off 7 bases at V and 2 bases at J, with 14 bases between the two ends. CDR3 sequence (DNA): TGTGCCAGCATCCCGGGGACGGAGAACTATGGCTACACCTTC. Protein product: CASIPGTENYGYTF.

This clone has a handful of counts. The chain is built from TRBV9 and TRBJ1-3; TRBD1 matches 7 bases. Unmatched junction bases numbered 12, after V lost 3 bases and J lost 0 bases. Germline CDR1 is SGDLS and CDR2 is YYNGEE. The CDR3 runs to 18 residues. The CDR3 region has the DNA TGTGCCAGCAGCGGGGACGGATGGGGACAGCTCTCTGGAAACACCATATATTTT. Amino acids: CASSGDGWGQLSGNTIYF.

The chain uses TRBV5-5 and TRBJ2-1, with 8 bases lining up with TRBD1. Losses at the gene ends were 0 bases for V and 4 bases for J; bases not matched to a gene: 3. Germline-derived CDR1 and CDR2 are SGHKS and YYEKEE (reference sequence). The CDR3 extends over 15 amino acids. The CDR3 region has the DNA TGTGCCAGCAGCTTGGGAGGGGACAGGTACAATGAGCAGTTCTTC. Protein product: CASSLGGDRYNEQFF. Based on the CDR3 plus reference TRBV5-5 and TRBJ2-1, the full variable domain is DAGVTQSPTHLIKTRGQQVTLRCSPISGHKSVSWYQQVLGQGPQFIFQYYEKEERGRGNFPDRFSARQFPNYSSELNVNALLLGDSALYLCASSLGGDRYNEQFFGPGTRLTVL.

The chain couples TRBV30 to TRBJ2-2; D is possibly TRBD1 (5 bases). The V gene's germline CDR1 is GTSNPN and CDR2 SVGIG (reference sequence). Deletions cut 4 bases from V and 1 base from J, with 13 bases between. The CDR3 consists of 15 residues. CDR3: CAWKKGPLNTGELFF. The CDR3 DNA sequence: TGTGCCTGGAAGAAGGGGCCCTTGAACACCGGGGAGCTGTTTTTT.

The rearrangement joins TRBV5-1 to TRBJ2-1, with 10 positions matching TRBD1. The CDR3 is 14 amino acids. The ends lost 3 bases at V and 9 bases at J; junction bases unmatched: 6. The germline CDR1 and CDR2 sequences are SGHRS and YFSETQ. The CDR3 region has the DNA TGCGCCAGCAGCTCGGGACAGGGGTCCGCTGAGCAGTTCTTC. Residues: CASSSGQGSAEQFF.